This T cell receptor (beta chain) was sequenced for a study of cytomegalovirus exposure and HLA in healthy donors. Overall study findings and caveats: There was a cluster of highly shared sequence variants that was likely a sequencing artifact.

This clone occurred a few times. What it binds is unknown. V was cut by 5 bases and J by 6 bases, with 18 bases left in between. This CDR3 has 15 residues. CDR1 and CDR2 (germline): SGHTA, FQGTGA. PCR was performed using 60 Vbeta and 13 Jbeta primers. Sequencing was performed with immunoSEQ multiplex PCR; in TCRdb, only in-frame clones are kept and a portion is missing. Of 90,000 to 120,000 clones listed, more than 60% are singletons. The sample consisted of PBMCs. The rearrangement uses TRBV7-3 and TRBJ2-3; a possible D gene is TRBD2 (7 bases). This receptor was taken from a female donor in good health and CMV-seropositive. The CDR3 sequence is CASSPRGGELDTQYF. CDR3 nucleotide sequence: TGTGCCAGCAGCCCAAGGGGGGGGGAACTCGATACGCAGTATTTT.